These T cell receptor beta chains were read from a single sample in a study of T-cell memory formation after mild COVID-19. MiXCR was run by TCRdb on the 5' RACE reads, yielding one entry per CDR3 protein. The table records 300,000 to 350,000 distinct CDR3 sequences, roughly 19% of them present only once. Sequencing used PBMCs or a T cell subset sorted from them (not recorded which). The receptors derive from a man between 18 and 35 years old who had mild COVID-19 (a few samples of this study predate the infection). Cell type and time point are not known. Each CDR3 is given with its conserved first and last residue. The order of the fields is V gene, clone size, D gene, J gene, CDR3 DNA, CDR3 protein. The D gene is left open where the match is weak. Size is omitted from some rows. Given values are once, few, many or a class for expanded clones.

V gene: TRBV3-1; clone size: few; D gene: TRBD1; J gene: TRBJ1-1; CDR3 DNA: TGTGCCAGCAGCCTGGGCCAGGGGGAGGACACTGAAGCTTTCTTT; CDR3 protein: CASSLGQGEDTEAFF
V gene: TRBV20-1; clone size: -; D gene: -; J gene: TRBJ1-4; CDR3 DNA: TGCAGTGCTAGTCAACCCCCTGCGGGGCGTAATGAAAAACTGTTTTTT; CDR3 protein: CSASQPPAGRNEKLFF
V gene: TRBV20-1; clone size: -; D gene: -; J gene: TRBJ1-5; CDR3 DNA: TGCAGTGCTAGAAGCGGGAATCAGCCCCAGCATTTT; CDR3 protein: CSARSGNQPQHF
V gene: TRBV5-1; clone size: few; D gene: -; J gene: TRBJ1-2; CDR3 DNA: TGCGCCAGCAGCCGGATCACCAGGGCGCATGGCTACACCTTC; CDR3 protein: CASSRITRAHGYTF
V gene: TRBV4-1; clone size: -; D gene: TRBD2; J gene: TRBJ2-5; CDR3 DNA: TGCGCCAGCAGCCAAAGGACTAGCGGGGGAGTAGGAGAGACCCAGTACTTC; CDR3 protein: CASSQRTSGGVGETQYF
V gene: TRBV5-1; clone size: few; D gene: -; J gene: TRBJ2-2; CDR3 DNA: TGCGCCAGCAGCTTCACAGGGACTTTGACCGGGGAGCTGTTTTTT; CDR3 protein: CASSFTGTLTGELFF
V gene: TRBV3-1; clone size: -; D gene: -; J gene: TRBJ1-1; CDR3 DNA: TGTGCCAGCAGCCAACGGGACAAGAACACTGAAGCTTTCTTT; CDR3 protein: CASSQRDKNTEAFF
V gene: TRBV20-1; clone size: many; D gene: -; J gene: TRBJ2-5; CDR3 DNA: TGCAGTGCCGGGCCGGGGGCCTGGGAGACCCAGTACTTC; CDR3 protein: CSAGPGAWETQYF
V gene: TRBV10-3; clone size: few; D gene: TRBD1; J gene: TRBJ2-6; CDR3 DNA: TGTGCCAGTGCCGGGACAGCCCTCCGGAAGGGGGCCAACGTCCTGACTTTC; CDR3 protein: CASAGTALRKGANVLTF
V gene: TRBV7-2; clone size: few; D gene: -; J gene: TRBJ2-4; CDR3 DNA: TGTGCCAGCACGGGGACAAGCGTAGCCAAAAACATTCAGTACTTC; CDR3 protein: CASTGTSVAKNIQYF
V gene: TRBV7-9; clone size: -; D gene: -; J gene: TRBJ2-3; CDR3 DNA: TGTGCCAGCAGCTTATACGGGGGGCCCGACACAGATACGCAGTATTTT; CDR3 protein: CASSLYGGPDTDTQYF
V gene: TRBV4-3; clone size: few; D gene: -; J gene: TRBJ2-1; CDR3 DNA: TGCGCCAGCAGCCAAGATTGGGACCTCAACAATGAGCAGTTCTTC; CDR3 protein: CASSQDWDLNNEQFF
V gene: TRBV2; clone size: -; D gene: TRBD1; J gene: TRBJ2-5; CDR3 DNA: TGTGCCAGCAGTGACGACAGGGTCGTGGAGACCCAGTACTTC; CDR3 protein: CASSDDRVVETQYF
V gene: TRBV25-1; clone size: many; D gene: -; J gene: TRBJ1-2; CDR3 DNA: TGTGCCAGCAGTGAATTTAATGGCTACACCTTC; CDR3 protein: CASSEFNGYTF
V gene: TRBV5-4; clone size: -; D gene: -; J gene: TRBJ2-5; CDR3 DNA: TGTGCCAGCAGCCCGACAGCTCTAGAGACCCAGTACTTC; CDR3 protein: CASSPTALETQYF
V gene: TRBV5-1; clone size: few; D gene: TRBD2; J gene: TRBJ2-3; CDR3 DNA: TGCGCCAGCACCCGGCTTAGCGGGGGGGCCCTCACAGATACGCAGTATTTT; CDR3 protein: CASTRLSGGALTDTQYF